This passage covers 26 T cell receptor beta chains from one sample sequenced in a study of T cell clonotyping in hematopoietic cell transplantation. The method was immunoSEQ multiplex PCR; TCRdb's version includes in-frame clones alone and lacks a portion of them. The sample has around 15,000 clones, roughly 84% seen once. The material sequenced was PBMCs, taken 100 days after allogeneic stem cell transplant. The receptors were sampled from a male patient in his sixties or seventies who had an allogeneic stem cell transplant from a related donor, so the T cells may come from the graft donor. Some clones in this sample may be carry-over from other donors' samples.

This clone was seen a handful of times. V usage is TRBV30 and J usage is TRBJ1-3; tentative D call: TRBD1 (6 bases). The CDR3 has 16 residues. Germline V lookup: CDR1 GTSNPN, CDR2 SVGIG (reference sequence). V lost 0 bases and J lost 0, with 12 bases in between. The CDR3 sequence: CAWSVLGRGSGNTIYF. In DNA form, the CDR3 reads TGTGCCTGGAGTGTACTGGGCAGGGGCTCTGGAAACACCATATATTTT.

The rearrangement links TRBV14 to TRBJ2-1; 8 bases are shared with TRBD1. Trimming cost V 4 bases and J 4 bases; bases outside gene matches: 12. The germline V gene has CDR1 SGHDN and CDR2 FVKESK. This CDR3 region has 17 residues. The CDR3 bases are TGTGCCAGCAGCCCACCTATCTCCGGGACAGGTTACAATGAGCAGTTCTTC. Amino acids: CASSPPISGTGYNEQFF.

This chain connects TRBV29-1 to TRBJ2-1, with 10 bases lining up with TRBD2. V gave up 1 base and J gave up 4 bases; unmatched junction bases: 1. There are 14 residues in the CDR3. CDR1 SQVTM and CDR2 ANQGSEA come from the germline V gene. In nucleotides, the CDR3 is TGCAGCGTTGAAGGTAGCGGGGGGTACAATGAGCAGTTCTTC. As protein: CSVEGSGGYNEQFF.

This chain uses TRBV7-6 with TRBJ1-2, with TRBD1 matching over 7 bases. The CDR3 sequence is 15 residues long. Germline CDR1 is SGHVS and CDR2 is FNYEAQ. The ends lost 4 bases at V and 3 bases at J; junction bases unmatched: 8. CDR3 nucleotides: TGTGCCAGCAGCTCTTCGTCCAGGGGGGACTATGGCTACACCTTC. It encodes CASSSSSRGDYGYTF.

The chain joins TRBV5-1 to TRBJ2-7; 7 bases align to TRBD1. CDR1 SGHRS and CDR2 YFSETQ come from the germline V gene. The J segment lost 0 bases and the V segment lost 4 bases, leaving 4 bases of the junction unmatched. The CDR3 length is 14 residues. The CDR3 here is CASSRWDSSYEQYF. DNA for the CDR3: TGCGCCAGCAGCCGATGGGACAGCTCCTACGAGCAGTACTTC.

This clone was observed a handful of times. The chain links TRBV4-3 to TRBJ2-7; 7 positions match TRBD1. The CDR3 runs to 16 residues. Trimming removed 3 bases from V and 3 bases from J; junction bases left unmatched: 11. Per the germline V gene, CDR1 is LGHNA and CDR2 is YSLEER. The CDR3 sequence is CASSHSATGENYEQYF. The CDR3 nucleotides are TGCGCCAGCAGCCATTCTGCCACAGGGGAGAACTACGAGCAGTACTTC.

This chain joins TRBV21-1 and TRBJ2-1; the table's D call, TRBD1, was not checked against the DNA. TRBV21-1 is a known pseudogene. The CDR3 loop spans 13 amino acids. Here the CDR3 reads CARTRDRPNEQFF. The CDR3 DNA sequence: TGTGCCAGGACCCGGGACAGGCCCAATGAGCAGTTCTTC.

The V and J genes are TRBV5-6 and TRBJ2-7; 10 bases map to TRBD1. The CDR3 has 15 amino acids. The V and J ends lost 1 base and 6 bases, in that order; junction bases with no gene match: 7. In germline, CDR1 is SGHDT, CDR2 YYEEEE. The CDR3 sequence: CASSLLGQGLTEQYF. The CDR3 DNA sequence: TGTGCCAGCAGCTTGCTGGGACAGGGGCTGACCGAGCAGTACTTC.

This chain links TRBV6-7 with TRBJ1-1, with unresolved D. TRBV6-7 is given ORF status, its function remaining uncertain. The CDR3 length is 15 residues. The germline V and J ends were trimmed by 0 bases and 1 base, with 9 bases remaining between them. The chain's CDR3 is CASSYSTTGNTEAFF. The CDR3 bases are TGTGCCAGCAGTTACTCGACTACGGGGAACACTGAAGCTTTCTTT.

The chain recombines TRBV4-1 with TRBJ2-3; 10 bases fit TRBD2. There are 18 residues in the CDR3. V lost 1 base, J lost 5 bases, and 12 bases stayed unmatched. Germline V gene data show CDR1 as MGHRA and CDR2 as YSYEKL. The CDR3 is CASSQVLAGSLSGDTQYF. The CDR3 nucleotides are TGCGCCAGCAGCCAAGTACTAGCGGGGTCCCTTTCGGGAGATACGCAGTATTTT.

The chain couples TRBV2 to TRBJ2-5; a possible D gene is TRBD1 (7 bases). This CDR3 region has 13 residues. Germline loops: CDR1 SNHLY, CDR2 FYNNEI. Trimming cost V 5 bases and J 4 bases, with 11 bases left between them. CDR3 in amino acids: CASSSGGRETQYF. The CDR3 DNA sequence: TGTGCCAGCAGTTCAGGGGGGAGAGAGACCCAGTACTTC. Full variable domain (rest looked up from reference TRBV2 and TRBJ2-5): EPEVTQTPSHQVTQMGQEVILRCVPISNHLYFYWYRQILGQKVEFLVSFYNNEISEKSEIFDDQFSVERPDGSNFTLKIRSTKLEDSAMYFCASSSGGRETQYFGPGTRLLVL.

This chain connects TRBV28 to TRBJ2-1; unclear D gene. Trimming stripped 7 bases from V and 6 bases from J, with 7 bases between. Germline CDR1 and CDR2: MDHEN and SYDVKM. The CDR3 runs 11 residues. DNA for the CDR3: TGTGCCAGCACCGTCGTCAATGAGCAGTTCTTC. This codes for CASTVVNEQFF. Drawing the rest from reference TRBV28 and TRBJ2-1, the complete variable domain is DVKVTQSSRYLVKRTGEKVFLECVQDMDHENMFWYRQDPGLGLRLIYFSYDVKMKEKGDIPEGYSVSREKKERFSLILESASTNQTSMYLCASTVVNEQFFGPGTRLTVL.

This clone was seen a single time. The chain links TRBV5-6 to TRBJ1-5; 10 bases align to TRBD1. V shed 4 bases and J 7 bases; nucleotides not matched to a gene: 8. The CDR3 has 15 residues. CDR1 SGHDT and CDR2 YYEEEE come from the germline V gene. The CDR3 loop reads CASSPGTGEGQPQHF. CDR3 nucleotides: TGTGCCAGCAGCCCAGGGACAGGGGAGGGACAGCCCCAGCATTTT.

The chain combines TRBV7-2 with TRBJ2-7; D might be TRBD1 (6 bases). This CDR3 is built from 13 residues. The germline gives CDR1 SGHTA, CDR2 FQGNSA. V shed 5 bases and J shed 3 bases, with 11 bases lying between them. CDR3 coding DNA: TGTGCCAGCAGCCGGGACACCGACTACGAGCAGTACTTC. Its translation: CASSRDTDYEQYF.

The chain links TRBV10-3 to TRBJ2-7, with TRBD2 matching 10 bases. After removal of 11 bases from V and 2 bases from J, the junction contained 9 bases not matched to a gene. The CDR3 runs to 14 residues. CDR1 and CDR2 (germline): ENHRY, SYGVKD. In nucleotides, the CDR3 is TGTGCCTCACGCCCTAGCGGGGGCACCTACGAGCAGTACTTC. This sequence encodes CASRPSGGTYEQYF.

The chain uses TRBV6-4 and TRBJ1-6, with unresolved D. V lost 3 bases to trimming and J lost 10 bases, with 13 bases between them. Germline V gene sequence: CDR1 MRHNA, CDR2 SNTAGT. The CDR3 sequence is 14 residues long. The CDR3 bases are TGTGCCAGCAGTGAAATAGAGGGCGGCTCACCCCTCCACTTT. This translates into CASSEIEGGSPLHF.

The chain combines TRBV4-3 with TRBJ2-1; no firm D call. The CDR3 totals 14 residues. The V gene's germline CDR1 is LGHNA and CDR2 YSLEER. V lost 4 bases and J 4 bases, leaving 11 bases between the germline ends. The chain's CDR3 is CASSRYGGYNEQFF. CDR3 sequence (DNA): TGCGCCAGCAGCCGATATGGCGGTTACAATGAGCAGTTCTTC.

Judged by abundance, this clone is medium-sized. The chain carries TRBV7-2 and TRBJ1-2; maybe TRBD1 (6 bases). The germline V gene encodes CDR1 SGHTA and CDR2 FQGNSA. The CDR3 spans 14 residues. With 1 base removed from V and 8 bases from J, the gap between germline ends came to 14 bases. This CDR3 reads CASSLGAGVSGYTF. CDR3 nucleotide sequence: TGTGCCAGCAGCTTAGGAGCAGGGGTGTCCGGCTACACCTTC.

The CDR3 DNA reads TGTGCCAGCAGTTTACCGGGTTTGGGCTATGGCTACACCTTC. Translating it yields CASSLPGLGYGYTF. This chain joins TRBV28 and TRBJ1-2, with unresolved D. Trimming stripped 2 bases from V and 4 bases from J, with 11 bases between. CDR1 and CDR2 from the germline V gene are MDHEN and SYDVKM. This CDR3 spans 14 amino acids.

The CDR3 region is CASSLDSLTNEKLFF. The DNA of the CDR3 is TGTGCCAGCAGCCTGGACAGTCTAACTAATGAAAAACTGTTTTTT. The chain joins TRBV7-2 to TRBJ1-4, with D tentatively TRBD1 (6 bases). CDR1 SGHTA and CDR2 FQGNSA come from the germline V gene. The CDR3 runs 15 residues. V lost 5 bases to trimming and J lost 1 base, with 11 bases between them.

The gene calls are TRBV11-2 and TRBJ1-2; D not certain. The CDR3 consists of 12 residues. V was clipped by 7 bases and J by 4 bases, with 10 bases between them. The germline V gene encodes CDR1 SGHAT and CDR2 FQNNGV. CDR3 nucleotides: TGTGCCAGCACCGAGGAGGGCTATGGCTACACCTTC. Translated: CASTEEGYGYTF.

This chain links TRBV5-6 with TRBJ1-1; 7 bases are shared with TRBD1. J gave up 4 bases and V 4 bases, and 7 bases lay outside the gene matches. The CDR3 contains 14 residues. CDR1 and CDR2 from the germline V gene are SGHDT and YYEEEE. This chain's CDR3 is CASSRGGGTTEAFF. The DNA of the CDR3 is TGTGCCAGCAGCAGGGGAGGGGGCACCACTGAAGCTTTCTTT.

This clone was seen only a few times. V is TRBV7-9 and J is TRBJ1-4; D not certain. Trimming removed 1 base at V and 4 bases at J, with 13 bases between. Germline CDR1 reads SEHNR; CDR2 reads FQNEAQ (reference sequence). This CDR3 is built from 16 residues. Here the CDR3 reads CASSLGTGQLNEKLFF. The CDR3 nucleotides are TGTGCCAGCAGCTTAGGAACTGGGCAGCTTAATGAAAAACTGTTTTTT.

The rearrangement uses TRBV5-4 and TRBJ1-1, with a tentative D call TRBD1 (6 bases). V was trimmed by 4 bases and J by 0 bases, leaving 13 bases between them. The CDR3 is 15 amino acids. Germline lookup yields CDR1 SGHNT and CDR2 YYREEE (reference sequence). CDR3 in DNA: TGTGCCAGCAGCGGTCAGGGGAAGATGAACACTGAAGCTTTCTTT. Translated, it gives CASSGQGKMNTEAFF. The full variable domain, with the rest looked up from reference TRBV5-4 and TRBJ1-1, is ETGVTQSPTHLIKTRGQQVTLRCSSQSGHNTVSWYQQALGQGPQFIFQYYREEENGRGNFPPRFSGLQFPNYSSELNVNALELDDSALYLCASSGQGKMNTEAFFGQGTRLTVV.

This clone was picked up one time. The DNA of the CDR3 is TGTGCCAGTAGTATACCACGGAAGTCAAACACTGAAGCTTTCTTT. Its protein product is CASSIPRKSNTEAFF. The chain carries TRBV19 and TRBJ1-1, with D unresolved. The CDR3 totals 15 residues. CDR1 and CDR2 (germline): LNHDA, SQIVND (reference sequence). V was pared by 2 bases and J by 2 bases, with 12 bases between. The full variable domain, its missing parts supplied by reference TRBV19 and TRBJ1-1, is DGGITQSPKYLFRKEGQNVTLSCEQNLNHDAMYWYRQDPGQGLRLIYYSQIVNDFQKGDIAEGYSVSREKKESFPLTVTSAQKNPTAFYLCASSIPRKSNTEAFFGQGTRLTVV.

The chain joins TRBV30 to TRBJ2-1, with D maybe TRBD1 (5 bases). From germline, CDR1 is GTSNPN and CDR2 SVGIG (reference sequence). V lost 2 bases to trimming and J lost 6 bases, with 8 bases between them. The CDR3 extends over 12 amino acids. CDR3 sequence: CAWSSQGNEQFF. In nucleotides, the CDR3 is TGTGCCTGGAGTTCCCAGGGCAATGAGCAGTTCTTC.